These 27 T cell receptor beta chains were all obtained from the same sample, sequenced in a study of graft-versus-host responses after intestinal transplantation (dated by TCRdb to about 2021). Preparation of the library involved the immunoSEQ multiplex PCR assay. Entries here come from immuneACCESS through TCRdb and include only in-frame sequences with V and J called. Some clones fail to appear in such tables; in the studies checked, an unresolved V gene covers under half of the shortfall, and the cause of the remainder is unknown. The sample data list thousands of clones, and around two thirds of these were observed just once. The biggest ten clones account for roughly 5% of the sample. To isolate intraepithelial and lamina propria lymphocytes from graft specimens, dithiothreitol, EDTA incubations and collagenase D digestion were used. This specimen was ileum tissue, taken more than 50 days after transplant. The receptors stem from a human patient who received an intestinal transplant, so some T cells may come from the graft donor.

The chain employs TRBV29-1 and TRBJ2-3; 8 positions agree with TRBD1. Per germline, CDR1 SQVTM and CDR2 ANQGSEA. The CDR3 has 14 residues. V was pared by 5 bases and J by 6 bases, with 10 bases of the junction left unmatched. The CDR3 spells CSVKRRTGYDTQYF. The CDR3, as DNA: TGCAGCGTTAAGCGAAGGACAGGGTACGATACGCAGTATTTT.

This chain's CDR3 is CASSGRTGSPRGYTF. The CDR3 DNA reads as TGTGCCAGCAGTGGCCGGACAGGGTCTCCTCGTGGCTACACCTTC. V is TRBV28 and J is TRBJ1-2; 8 nucleotides agree with TRBD1. Germline loops: CDR1 MDHEN, CDR2 SYDVKM. The CDR3 extends over 15 amino acids. Trimming cost V 5 bases and J 7 bases; bases outside gene matches: 12.

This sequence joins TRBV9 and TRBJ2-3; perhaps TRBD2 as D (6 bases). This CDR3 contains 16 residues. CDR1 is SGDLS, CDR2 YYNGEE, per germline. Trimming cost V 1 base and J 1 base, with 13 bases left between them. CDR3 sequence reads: CASSVWGDLRTDTQYF. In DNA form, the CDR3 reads TGTGCCAGCAGCGTATGGGGGGATCTACGCACAGATACGCAGTATTTT.

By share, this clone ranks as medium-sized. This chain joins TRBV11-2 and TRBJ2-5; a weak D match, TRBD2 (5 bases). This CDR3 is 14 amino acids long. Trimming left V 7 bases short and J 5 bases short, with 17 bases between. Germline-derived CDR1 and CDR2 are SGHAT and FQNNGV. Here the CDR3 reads CASKSRGAYETQYF. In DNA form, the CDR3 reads TGTGCCAGCAAATCTCGGGGTGCGTACGAGACCCAGTACTTC.

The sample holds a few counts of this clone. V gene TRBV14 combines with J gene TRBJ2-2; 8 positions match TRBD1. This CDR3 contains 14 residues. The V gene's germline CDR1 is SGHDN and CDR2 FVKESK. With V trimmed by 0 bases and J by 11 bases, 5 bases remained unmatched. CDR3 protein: CASSQDLDRAELFF. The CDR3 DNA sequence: TGTGCCAGCAGCCAAGATCTGGACAGGGCAGAGCTGTTTTTT.

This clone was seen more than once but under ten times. The CDR3 loop is CASSSVTGGTGTQYF. Here the CDR3 DNA reads TGCGCCAGCAGCTCAGTGACAGGGGGCACAGGGACCCAGTACTTC. The chain carries TRBV5-1 and TRBJ2-5; 10 nucleotides line up with TRBD1. V dropped 3 bases and J dropped 7; count of bases not matched to a gene: 9. The CDR3 loop spans 15 amino acids. Germline-derived CDR1 and CDR2 are SGHRS and YFSETQ.

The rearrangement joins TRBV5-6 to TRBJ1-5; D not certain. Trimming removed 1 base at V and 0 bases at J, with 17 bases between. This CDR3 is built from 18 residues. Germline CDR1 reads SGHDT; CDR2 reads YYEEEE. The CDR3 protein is CASSLRRGRVYSNQPQHF. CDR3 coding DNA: TGTGCCAGCAGCTTGCGTCGCGGGAGGGTATATAGCAATCAGCCCCAGCATTTT.

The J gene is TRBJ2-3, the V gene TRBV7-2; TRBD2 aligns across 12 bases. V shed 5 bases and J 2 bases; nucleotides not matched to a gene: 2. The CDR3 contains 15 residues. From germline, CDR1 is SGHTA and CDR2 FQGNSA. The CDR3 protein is CASSRTSGATDTQYF. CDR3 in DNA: TGTGCCAGCAGCAGGACTAGCGGGGCCACAGATACGCAGTATTTT.

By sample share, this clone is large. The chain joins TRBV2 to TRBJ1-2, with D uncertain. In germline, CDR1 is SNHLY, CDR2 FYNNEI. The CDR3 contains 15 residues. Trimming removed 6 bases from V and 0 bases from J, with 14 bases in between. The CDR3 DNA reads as TGTGCCAGCAGATCCGGGAAGAGTACTAACTATGGCTACACCTTC. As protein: CASRSGKSTNYGYTF.

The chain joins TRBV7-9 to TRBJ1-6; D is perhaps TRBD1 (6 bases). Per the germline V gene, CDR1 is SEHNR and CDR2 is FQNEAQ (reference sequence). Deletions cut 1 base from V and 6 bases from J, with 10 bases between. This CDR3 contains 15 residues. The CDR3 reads CASSLVGAANSPLHF. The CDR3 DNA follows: TGTGCCAGCAGCTTAGTGGGGGCCGCTAATTCACCCCTCCACTTT.

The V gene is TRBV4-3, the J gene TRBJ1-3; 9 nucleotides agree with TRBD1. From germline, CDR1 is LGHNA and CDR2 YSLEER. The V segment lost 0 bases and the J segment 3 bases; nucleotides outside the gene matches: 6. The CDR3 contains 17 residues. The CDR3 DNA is TGCGCCAGCAGCCAAGATCCGACAGGGGGGGGTGGAAACACCATATATTTT. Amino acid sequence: CASSQDPTGGGGNTIYF.

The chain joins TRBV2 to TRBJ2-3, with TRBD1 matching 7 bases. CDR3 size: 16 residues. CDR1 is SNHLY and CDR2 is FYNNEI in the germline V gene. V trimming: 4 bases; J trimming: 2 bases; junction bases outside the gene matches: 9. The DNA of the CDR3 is TGTGCCAGCAGTGGGCCTGCAGGGGGTAACACAGATACGCAGTATTTT. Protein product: CASSGPAGGNTDTQYF.

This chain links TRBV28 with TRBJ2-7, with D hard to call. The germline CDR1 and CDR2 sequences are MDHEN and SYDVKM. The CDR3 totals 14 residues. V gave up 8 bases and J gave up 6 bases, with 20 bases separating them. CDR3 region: CASLSVNRKSEQYV. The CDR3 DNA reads TGTGCCAGCCTGTCGGTTAATAGGAAGAGCGAGCAGTACGTC.

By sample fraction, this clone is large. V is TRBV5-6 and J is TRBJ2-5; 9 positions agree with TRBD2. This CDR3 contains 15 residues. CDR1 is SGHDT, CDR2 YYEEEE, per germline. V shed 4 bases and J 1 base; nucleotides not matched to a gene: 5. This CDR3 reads CASSPVAGAQETQYF. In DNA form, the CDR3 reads TGTGCCAGCAGCCCCGTAGCGGGGGCCCAAGAGACCCAGTACTTC.

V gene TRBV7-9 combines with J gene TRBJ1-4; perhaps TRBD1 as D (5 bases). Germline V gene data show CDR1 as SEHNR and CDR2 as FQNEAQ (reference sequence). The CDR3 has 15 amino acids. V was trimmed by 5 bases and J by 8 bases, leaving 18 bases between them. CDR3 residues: CASSPSRQGREKLFF. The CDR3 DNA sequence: TGTGCCAGCAGCCCCTCCCGCCAGGGCAGGGAAAAACTGTTTTTT. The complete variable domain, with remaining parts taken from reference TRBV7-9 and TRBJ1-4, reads DTGVSQNPRHKITKRGQNVTFRCDPISEHNRLYWYRQTLGQGPEFLTYFQNEAQLEKSRLLSDRFSAERPKGSFSTLEIQRTEQGDSAMYLCASSPSRQGREKLFFGSGTQLSVL.

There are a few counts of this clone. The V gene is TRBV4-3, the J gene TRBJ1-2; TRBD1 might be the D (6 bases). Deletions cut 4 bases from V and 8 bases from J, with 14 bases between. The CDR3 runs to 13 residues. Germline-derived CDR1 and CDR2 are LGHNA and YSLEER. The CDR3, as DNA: TGCGCCAGCAGCCCGAACGACAGGCGGGGCTACACCTTC. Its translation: CASSPNDRRGYTF.

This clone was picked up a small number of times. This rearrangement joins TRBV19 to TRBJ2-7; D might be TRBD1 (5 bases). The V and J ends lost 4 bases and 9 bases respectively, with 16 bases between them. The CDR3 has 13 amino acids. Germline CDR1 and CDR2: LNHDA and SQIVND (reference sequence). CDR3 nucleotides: TGTGCCAGTAGTACCGGTTATGGGGCAGCGCAGTACGTC. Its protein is CASSTGYGAAQYV.

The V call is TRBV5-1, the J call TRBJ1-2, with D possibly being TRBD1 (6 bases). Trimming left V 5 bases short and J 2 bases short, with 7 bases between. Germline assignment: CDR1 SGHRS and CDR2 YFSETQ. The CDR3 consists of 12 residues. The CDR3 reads CASRGTNYGYTF. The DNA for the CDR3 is TGCGCCAGCAGGGGGACAAACTATGGCTACACCTTC. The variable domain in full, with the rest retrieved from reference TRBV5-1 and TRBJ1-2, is KAGVTQTPRYLIKTRGQQVTLSCSPISGHRSVSWYQQTPGQGLQFLFEYFSETQRNKGNFPGRFSGRQFSNSRSEMNVSTLELGDSALYLCASRGTNYGYTFGSGTRLTVV.

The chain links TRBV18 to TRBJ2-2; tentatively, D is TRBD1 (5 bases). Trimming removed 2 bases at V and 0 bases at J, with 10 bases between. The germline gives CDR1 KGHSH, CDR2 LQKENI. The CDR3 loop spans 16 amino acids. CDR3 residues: CASSPVSGTNTGELFF. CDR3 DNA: TGTGCCAGCTCACCAGTTTCAGGGACGAACACCGGGGAGCTGTTTTTT.

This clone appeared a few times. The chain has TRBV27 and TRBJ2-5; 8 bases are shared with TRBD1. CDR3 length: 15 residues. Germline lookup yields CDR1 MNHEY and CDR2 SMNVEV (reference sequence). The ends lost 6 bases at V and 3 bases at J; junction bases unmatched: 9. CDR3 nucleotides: TGTGCCAGCAGAATAAACCGACAGGGGAAAGAGACCCAGTACTTC. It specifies CASRINRQGKETQYF.

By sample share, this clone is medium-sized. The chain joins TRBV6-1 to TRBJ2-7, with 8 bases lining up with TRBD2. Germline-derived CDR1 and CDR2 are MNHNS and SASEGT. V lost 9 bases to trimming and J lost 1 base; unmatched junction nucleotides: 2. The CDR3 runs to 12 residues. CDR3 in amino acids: CARASGSYEQYV. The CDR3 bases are TGTGCCAGAGCTAGCGGGTCCTACGAGCAGTACGTC.

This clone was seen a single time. The DNA of the CDR3 is TGTGCCAGCAGCTTAGGGGGGGCTGGGGCCAACGTCCTGACTTTC. Protein sequence: CASSLGGAGANVLTF. This chain joins TRBV7-3 and TRBJ2-6; 7 bases map to TRBD2. In germline, CDR1 is SGHTA, CDR2 FQGTGA. V lost 2 bases and J lost 2; bases outside the gene matches: 0. The CDR3 has 15 amino acids.

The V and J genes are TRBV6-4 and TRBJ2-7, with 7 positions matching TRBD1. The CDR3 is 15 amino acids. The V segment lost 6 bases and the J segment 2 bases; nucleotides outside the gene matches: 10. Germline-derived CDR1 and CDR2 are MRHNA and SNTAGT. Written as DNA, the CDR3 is TGTGCCAGCAGCCTGCGTGGACAGGAGACCTACGAGCAGTACGTC. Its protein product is CASSLRGQETYEQYV.

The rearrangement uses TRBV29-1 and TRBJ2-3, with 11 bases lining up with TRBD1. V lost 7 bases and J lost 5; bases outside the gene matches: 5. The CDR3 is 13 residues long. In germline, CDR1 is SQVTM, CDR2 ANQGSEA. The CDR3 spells CSAGDRGIDTQYF. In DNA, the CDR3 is TGCAGCGCCGGGGACAGGGGGATAGATACGCAGTATTTT.

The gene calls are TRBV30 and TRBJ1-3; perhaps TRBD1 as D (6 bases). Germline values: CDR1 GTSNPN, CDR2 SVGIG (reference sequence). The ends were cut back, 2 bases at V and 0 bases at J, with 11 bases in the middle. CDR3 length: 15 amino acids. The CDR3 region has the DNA TGTGCCTGGAGTATCGGGACACGCTCTGGAAACACCATATATTTT. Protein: CAWSIGTRSGNTIYF.

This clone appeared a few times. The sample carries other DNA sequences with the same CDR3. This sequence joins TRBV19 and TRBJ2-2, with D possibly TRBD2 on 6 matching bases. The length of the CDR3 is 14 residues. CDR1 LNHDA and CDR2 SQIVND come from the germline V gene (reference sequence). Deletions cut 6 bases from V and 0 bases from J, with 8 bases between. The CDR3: CASRRETNTGELFF. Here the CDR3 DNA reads TGTGCCAGTAGGCGGGAAACGAACACCGGGGAGCTGTTTTTT.

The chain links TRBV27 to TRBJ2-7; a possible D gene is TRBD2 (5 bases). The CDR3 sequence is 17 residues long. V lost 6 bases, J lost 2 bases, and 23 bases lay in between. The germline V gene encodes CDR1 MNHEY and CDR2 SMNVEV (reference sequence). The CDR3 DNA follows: TGTGCCAGCAGATCACTAGAGGCGGCTCCAGCCCCCTACGAGCAGTACGTC. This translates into CASRSLEAAPAPYEQYV.